The entry that follows covers one TCR beta chain sequence. This sample was taken from a study of shared clonotypes between healthy human individuals. Assay runs were performed at deep level. Using about 220 ng DNA, 25,000 to 35,000 T cell genomes, the sorted-subset replicate PCRs were run. Per the authors' pipeline: Filtering differed since immunoSEQ provided only junctions, with no quality scores. Using immunoSEQ multiplex PCR, the repertoire was profiled, and TCRdb retains in-frame clones only, with some absent. The DNA gave D and trimming, while V, J and clone size come from that table. The sample gives roughly 1,500,000 clones, around 98% of which show up once; roughly 0.45% is in the top ten. Germline V gene lookup returns CDR1 MGHDK and CDR2 SYGVNS. Trimming left V 2 bases short and J 5 bases short, with 12 bases between. The CDR3 is 15 residues long.

The sample comprised naive CD4+ T cells sorted from blood. Subset denoted: CD45RA+ positively selected. The chain links TRBV25-1 to TRBJ2-2, with D tentatively TRBD2 (5 bases). The TCR comes from a man aged 25 to 40 in good health. The CDR3 here is CASSEPGIRTGELFF. CDR3 DNA sequence: TGTGCCAGCAGTGAACCCGGGATAAGGACCGGGGAGCTGTTTTTT.